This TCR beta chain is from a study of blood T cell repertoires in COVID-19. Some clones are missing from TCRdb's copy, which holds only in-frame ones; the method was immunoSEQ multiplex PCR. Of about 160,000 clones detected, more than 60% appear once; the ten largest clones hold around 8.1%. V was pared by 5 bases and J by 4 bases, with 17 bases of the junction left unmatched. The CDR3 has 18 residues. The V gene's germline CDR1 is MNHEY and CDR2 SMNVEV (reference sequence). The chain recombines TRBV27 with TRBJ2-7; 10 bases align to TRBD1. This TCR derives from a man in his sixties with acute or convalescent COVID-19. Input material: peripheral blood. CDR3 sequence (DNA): TGTGCCAGCAGTCGAAAGAAGAATACCGGGACAGGGGCTTACGAGCAGTACTTC. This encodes CASSRKKNTGTGAYEQYF.